This T cell receptor (beta chain) was identified during a study of blood T cell repertoires in COVID-19. Study-wide context: Samples taken during acute and convalescent COVID-19 were collected in the United States, Italy and Spain. Sample material is recorded as cDNA or gDNA derived from T cells, B-cell-depleted T cells, or PBMCs.

In the original workflow: Estimation of nucleated cell counts relied on the amplification of reference gene primers. TCRdb keeps only in-frame clones here, not all; method: immunoSEQ multiplex PCR. The V and J calls and clone size come from that table; D and trimming were worked out from the DNA. The repertoire holds 75,000 to 90,000 clones, with around 85% as singletons. The CDR3 has 14 residues. In germline, CDR1 is LNHDA, CDR2 SQIVND (reference sequence). V dropped 4 bases and J dropped 4 bases, with 11 bases sitting between them. The sample taken for sequencing was peripheral blood. This receptor was identified in an elderly man with active or convalescent COVID-19. The rearrangement uses TRBV19 and TRBJ2-1, with a weak D call TRBD1 (7 bases). The CDR3 is CASSSGTEYNEQFF. Written as DNA, the CDR3 is TGTGCCAGTAGTAGCGGGACAGAGTACAATGAGCAGTTCTTC.